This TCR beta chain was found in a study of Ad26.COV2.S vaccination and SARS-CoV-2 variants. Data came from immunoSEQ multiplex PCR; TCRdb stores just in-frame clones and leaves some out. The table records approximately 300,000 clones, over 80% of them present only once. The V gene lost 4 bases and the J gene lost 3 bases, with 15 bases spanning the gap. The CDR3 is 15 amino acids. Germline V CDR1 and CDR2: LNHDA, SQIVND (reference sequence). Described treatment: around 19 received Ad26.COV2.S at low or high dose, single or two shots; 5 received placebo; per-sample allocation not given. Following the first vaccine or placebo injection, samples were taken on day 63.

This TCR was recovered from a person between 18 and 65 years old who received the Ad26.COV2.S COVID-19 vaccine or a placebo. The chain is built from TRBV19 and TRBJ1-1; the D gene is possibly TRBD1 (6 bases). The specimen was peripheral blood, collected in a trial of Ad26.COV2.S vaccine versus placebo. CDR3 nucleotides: TGTGCCAGTAGTAACGTCTGGACAGAGTACACTGAAGCTTTCTTT. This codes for CASSNVWTEYTEAFF.